What follows are 16 T cell receptor beta chains derived from one specimen sequenced in a study of tumor T cells in aggressive B-cell lymphoma. The protocol was immunoSEQ multiplex PCR, while the TCRdb copy is restricted to in-frame clones and leaves out a portion. Of approximately 10,000 clones in the sample, 65% to 90% were seen once. Sequenced material: tumor tissue. These receptors originate from an adult with diffuse large B cell lymphoma.

The chain couples TRBV7-2 to TRBJ2-5, with 8 bases that match TRBD2. The germline gives CDR1 SGHTA, CDR2 FQGNSA. The CDR3 is made up of 14 amino acids. After removal of 5 bases from V and 3 bases from J, the junction contained 5 bases not matched to a gene. The CDR3 DNA reads TGTGCCAGCAGCCAGCGGGGGAGGAAAGAGACCCAGTACTTC. Protein: CASSQRGRKETQYF.

This chain joins TRBV10-3 and TRBJ2-5; 11 bases map to TRBD2. Germline CDR1 ENHRY, CDR2 SYGVKD. The CDR3 sequence is 15 residues long. After removal of 10 bases from V and 3 bases from J, the junction contained 10 bases not matched to a gene. CDR3 bases: TGTGCCACCTCTGCTATGACTAGCGGGAAAGAGACCCAGTACTTC. The encoded protein is CATSAMTSGKETQYF.

The chain recombines TRBV5-1 with TRBJ2-5; 8 bases are shared with TRBD2. TRBJ2-7 matches the DNA end more closely, so the J call is doubtful. CDR1 SGHRS and CDR2 YFSETQ come from the germline V gene. This CDR3 region has 15 residues. The CDR3 DNA sequence: TGCGCCAGCAGCCGATCAAGCGGGAGCCCCTACGAGCAGTACTTC. This codes for CASSRSSGSPYEQYF.

The chain has TRBV14 and TRBJ2-7; D possibly corresponds to TRBD1 (5 bases). In germline, CDR1 is SGHDN, CDR2 FVKESK. This CDR3 has 13 amino acids. The V end lost 2 bases, the J end lost 3 bases, and 8 bases lay between the germline ends. CDR3 protein: CASSQQGLYEQYF. CDR3 nucleotide sequence: TGTGCCAGCAGCCAACAGGGCCTCTACGAGCAGTACTTC.

The V and J genes are TRBV28 and TRBJ2-3; TRBD1 matches at 10 bases. The CDR3 is 13 residues long. Germline-derived CDR1 and CDR2 are MDHEN and SYDVKM. The V and J ends lost 6 bases and 4 bases, in that order; junction bases with no gene match: 1. The CDR3 loop reads CASRTGGADTQYF. CDR3 bases: TGTGCCAGCAGGACAGGGGGCGCAGATACGCAGTATTTT.

This chain uses TRBV11-2 with TRBJ2-1; no clear D. The CDR3 consists of 14 residues. Germline V gives CDR1 SGHAT, CDR2 FQNNGV. V gave up 2 bases and J gave up 0 bases, with 5 bases separating them. The CDR3 nucleotides are TGTGCCAGCAGCTTACTAAGCTCCTACAATGAGCAGTTCTTC. It is translated as CASSLLSSYNEQFF.

The rearrangement uses TRBV4-3 and TRBJ2-1; D is undetermined. The germline gives CDR1 LGHNA, CDR2 YSLEER. Trimming cost V 4 bases and J 5 bases, with 9 bases left between them. This CDR3 region has 13 residues. The CDR3 protein is CASSPLVDNEQFF. The CDR3 DNA follows: TGCGCCAGCAGCCCCCTAGTGGACAATGAGCAGTTCTTC.

In this sample, this clone turned up a few times. The rearrangement joins TRBV5-1 to TRBJ2-7; D remains ambiguous. Germline V gene lookup returns CDR1 SGHRS and CDR2 YFSETQ. The CDR3 runs 12 residues. V dropped 4 bases and J dropped 3 bases, with 8 bases sitting between them. The DNA for the CDR3 is TGCGCCAGCAGCCCCGAGAACTACGAGCAGTACTTC. It specifies CASSPENYEQYF.

This chain links TRBV19 with TRBJ2-5, with D perhaps TRBD1 (6 bases). The assigned J gene may be wrong: the sequence end matches TRBJ2-7 better. Per the germline V gene, CDR1 is LNHDA and CDR2 is SQIVND (reference sequence). The CDR3 length is 14 residues. In DNA, the CDR3 is TGTGCCACTGCCCCAGGGGCCTCCTCCTACGAGCAGTACTTC. Protein product: CATAPGASSYEQYF.

V and J are TRBV10-3 and TRBJ2-1; 8 bases fit TRBD1. Germline V gene sequence: CDR1 ENHRY, CDR2 SYGVKD. The CDR3 has 15 residues. V was clipped by 10 bases and J by 4 bases; unmatched bases: 12. CDR3 loop: CATLRGTGRYNEQFF. The CDR3, as DNA: TGTGCCACCTTGAGAGGGACAGGAAGGTACAATGAGCAGTTCTTC.

CDR3 sequence reads: CASSQGGDPNQPQHF. The DNA of the CDR3 is TGCGCCAGCAGCCAAGGTGGAGACCCAAATCAGCCCCAGCATTTT. The V call is TRBV4-1, the J call TRBJ1-5; D remains unclear. Trimming pared 1 base from V and 4 bases from J, leaving 11 bases between. This CDR3 comprises 15 residues. Germline V gene lookup returns CDR1 MGHRA and CDR2 YSYEKL.

The chain uses TRBV11-3 and TRBJ2-1; 8 positions match TRBD2. With 5 bases clipped from V and 1 base from J, the junction kept 7 bases outside the gene matches. CDR3 size: 16 residues. Germline CDR1 SGHNT, CDR2 YENEEA. This CDR3 is CASSGGASGSYNEQFF. DNA for the CDR3: TGTGCCAGCAGCGGGGGGGCTAGCGGGTCCTACAATGAGCAGTTCTTC. The full variable domain, its missing parts supplied by reference TRBV11-3 and TRBJ2-1, is EAGVVQSPRYKIIEKKQPVAFWCNPISGHNTLYWYLQNLGQGPELLIRYENEEAVDDSQLPKDRFSAERLKGVDSTLKIQPAELGDSAVYLCASSGGASGSYNEQFFGPGTRLTVL.

By sample fraction, this clone is large. This sequence joins TRBV28 and TRBJ2-2, with TRBD1 identical over 7 bases. J was trimmed by 13 bases and V by 4 bases; bases with no gene match: 6. The CDR3 runs 12 residues. Germline values: CDR1 MDHEN, CDR2 SYDVKM. CDR3 residues: CASSSSWTGLFF. CDR3 in DNA: TGTGCCAGCAGTTCGTCCTGGACAGGGCTGTTTTTT.

CDR3: CASSLIGFERADEQFF. The DNA for the CDR3 is TGTGCCAGCAGCTTAATAGGTTTTGAGAGGGCCGATGAGCAGTTCTTC. This sequence joins TRBV7-9 and TRBJ2-1; D might be TRBD2 (5 bases). CDR3 size: 16 residues. Germline CDR1 and CDR2: SEHNR and FQNEAQ (reference sequence). Trimming removed 2 bases at V and 8 bases at J, with 19 bases between. Full variable domain (outside the CDR3, taken from reference TRBV7-9 and TRBJ2-1): DTGVSQNPRHKITKRGQNVTFRCDPISEHNRLYWYRQTLGQGPEFLTYFQNEAQLEKSRLLSDRFSAERPKGSFSTLEIQRTEQGDSAMYLCASSLIGFERADEQFFGPGTRLTVL.

The V gene is TRBV27, the J gene TRBJ2-6; D is ambiguous. Germline values: CDR1 MNHEY, CDR2 SMNVEV (reference sequence). The CDR3 is made up of 15 amino acids. V was cut by 2 bases and J by 4 bases, with 9 bases left in between. The CDR3 region is CASSLVSPGANVLTF. DNA of the CDR3: TGTGCCAGCAGTTTAGTATCCCCGGGGGCCAACGTCCTGACTTTC.

This clone was found a few times. V is TRBV15 and J is TRBJ1-2; 7 nucleotides match TRBD1. J lost 4 bases, V lost 4 bases, and 9 bases had no gene match. Germline assignment: CDR1 LNHNV and CDR2 YYDKDF (reference sequence). The CDR3 consists of 15 residues. As DNA, the CDR3 is TGTGCCACCAGCACCCCTGGGACAGTTATCTATGGCTACACCTTC. Translation gives CATSTPGTVIYGYTF.